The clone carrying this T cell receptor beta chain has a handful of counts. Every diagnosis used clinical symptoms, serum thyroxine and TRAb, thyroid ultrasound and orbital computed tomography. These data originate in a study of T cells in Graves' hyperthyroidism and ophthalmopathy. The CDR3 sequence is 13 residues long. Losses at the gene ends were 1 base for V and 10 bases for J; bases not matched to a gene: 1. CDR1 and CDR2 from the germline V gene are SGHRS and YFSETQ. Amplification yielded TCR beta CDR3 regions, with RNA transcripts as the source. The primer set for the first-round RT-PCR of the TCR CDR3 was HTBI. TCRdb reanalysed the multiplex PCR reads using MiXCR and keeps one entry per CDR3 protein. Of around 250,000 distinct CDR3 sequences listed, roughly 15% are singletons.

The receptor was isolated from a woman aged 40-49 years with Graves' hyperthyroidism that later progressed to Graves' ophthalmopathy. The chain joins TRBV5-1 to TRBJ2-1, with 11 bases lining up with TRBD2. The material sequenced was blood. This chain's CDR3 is CASSLLAGGEQFF. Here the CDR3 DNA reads TGCGCCAGCAGCTTGTTAGCGGGAGGGGAGCAGTTCTTC.